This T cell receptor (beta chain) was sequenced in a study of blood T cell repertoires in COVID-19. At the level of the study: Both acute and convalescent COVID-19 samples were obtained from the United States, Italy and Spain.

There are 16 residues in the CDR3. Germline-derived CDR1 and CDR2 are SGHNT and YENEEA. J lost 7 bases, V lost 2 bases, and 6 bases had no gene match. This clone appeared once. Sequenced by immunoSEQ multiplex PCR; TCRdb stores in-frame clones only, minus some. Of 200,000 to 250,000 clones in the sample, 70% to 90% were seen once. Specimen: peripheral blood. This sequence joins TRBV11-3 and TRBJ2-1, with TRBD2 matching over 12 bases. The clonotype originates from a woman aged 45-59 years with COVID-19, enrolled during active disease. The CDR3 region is CASSLSGTSGGNEQFF. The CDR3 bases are TGTGCCAGCAGCTTATCGGGCACTAGCGGGGGGAATGAGCAGTTCTTC.